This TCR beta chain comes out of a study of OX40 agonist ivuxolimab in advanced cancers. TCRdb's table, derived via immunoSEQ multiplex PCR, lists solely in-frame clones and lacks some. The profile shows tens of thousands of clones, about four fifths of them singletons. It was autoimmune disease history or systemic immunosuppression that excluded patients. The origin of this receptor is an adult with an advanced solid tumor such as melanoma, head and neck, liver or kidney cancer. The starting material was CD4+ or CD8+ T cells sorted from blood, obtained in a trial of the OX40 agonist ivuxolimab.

DNA of the CDR3: TGTGCCAGCAGCTTGGGGCCTAGCGGGAGTTACAATGAGCAGTTCTTC. This sequence encodes CASSLGPSGSYNEQFF. The V call is TRBV5-4, the J call TRBJ2-1; TRBD2 aligns across 10 bases. The V and J ends lost 0 bases and 4 bases, in that order; junction bases with no gene match: 4. The CDR3 consists of 16 residues. Germline CDR1 and CDR2: SGHNT and YYREEE (reference sequence).